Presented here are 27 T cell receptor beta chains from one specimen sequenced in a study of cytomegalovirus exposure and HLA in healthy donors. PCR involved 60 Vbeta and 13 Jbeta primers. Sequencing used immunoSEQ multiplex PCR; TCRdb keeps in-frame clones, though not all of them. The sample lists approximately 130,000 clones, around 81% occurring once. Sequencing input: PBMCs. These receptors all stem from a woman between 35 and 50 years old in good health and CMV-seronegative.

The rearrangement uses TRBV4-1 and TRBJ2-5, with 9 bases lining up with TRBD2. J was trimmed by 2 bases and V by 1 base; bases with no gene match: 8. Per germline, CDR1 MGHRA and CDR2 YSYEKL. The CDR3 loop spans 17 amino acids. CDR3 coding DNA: TGCGCCAGCAGCCAAGTTTCGCTAGCGGGACCTCAAGAGACCCAGTACTTC. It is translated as CASSQVSLAGPQETQYF.

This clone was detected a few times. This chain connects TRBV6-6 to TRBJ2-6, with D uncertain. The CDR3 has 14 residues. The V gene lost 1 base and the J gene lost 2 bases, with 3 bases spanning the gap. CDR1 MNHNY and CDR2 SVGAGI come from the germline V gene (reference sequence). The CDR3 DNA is TGTGCCAGCAGTTACTACACTGGGGCCAACGTCCTGACTTTC. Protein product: CASSYYTGANVLTF.

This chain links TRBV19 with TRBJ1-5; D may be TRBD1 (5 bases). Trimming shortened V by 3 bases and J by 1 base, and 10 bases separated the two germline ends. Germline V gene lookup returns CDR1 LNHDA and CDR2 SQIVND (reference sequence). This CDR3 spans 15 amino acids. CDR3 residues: CASSMYRQSNQPQHF. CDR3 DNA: TGTGCCAGTAGTATGTACCGACAGAGCAATCAGCCCCAGCATTTT.

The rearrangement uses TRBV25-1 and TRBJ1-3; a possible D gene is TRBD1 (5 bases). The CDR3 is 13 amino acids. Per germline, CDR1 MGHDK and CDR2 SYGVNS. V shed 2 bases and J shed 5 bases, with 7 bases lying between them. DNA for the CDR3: TGTGCCAGCAGTGAACAGGGCCGAAACACCATATATTTT. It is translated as CASSEQGRNTIYF. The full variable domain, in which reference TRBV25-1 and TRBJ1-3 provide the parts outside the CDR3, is EADIYQTPRYLVIGTGKKITLECSQTMGHDKMYWYQQDPGMELHLIHYSYGVNSTEKGDLSSESTVSRIRTEHFPLTLESARPSHTSQYLCASSEQGRNTIYFGEGSWLTVV.

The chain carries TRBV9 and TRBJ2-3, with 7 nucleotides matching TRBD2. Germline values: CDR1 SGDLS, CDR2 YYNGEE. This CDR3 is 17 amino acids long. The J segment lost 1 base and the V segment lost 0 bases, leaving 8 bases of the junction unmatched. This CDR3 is CASSVGLQRGGTDTQYF. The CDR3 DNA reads TGTGCCAGCAGCGTAGGATTGCAGCGGGGAGGCACAGATACGCAGTATTTT.

The CDR3 DNA sequence: TGTGCCAGCGAAAACACCGGGACAGAAAAACGGGAGACCCAGTACTTC. It specifies CASENTGTEKRETQYF. V usage is TRBV4-2 and J usage is TRBJ2-5, with TRBD1 matching over 7 bases. V lost 8 bases, J lost 5 bases, and 17 bases stayed unmatched. Germline V lookup: CDR1 LGHNA, CDR2 YNFKEQ. The CDR3 extends over 16 amino acids.

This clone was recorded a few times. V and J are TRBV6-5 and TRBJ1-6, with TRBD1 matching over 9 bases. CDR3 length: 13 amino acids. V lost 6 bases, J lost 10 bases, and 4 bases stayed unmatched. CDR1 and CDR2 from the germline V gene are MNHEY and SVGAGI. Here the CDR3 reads CASRGTGKSPLHF. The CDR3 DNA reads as TGTGCCAGCAGGGGGACAGGGAAGTCACCCCTCCACTTT.

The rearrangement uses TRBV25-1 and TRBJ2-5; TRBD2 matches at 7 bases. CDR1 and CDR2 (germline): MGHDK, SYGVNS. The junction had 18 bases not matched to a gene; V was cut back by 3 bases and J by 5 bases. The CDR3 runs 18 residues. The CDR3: CASSDFGWGPSGRETQYF. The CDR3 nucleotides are TGTGCCAGCAGTGATTTCGGATGGGGCCCTAGCGGAAGGGAGACCCAGTACTTC.

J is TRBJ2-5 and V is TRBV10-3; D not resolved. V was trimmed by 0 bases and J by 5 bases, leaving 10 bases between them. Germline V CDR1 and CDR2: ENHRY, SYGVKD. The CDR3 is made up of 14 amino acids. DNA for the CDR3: TGTGCCATCAGTGAGTCGGTGGGCCGGGAGACCCAGTACTTC. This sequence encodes CAISESVGRETQYF.

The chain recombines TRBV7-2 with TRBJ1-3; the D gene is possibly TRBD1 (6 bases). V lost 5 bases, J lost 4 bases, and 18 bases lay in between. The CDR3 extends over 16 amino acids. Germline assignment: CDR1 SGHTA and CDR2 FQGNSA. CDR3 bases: TGTGCCAGCAGCCCCCAGGGAAGTGGGACAGGAAACACCATATATTTT. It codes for CASSPQGSGTGNTIYF. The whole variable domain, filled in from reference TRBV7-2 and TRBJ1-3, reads GAGVSQSPSNKVTEKGKDVELRCDPISGHTALYWYRQSLGQGLEFLIYFQGNSAPDKSGLPSDRFSAERTGGSVSTLTIQRTQQEDSAVYLCASSPQGSGTGNTIYFGEGSWLTVV.

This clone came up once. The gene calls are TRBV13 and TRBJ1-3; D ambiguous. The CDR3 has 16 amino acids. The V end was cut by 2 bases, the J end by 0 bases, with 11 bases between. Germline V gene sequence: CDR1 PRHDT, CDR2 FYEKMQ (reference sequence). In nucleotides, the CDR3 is TGTGCCAGCAGCTTAACGCGCACCTTCTCTGGAAACACCATATATTTT. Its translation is CASSLTRTFSGNTIYF.

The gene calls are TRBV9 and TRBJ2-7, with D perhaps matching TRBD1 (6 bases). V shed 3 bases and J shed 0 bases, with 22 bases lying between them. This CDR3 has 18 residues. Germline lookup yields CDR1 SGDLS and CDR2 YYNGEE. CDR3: CASSEGNPGTLSSYEQYF. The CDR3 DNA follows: TGTGCCAGCAGCGAAGGAAACCCCGGGACACTCAGCTCCTACGAGCAGTACTTC.

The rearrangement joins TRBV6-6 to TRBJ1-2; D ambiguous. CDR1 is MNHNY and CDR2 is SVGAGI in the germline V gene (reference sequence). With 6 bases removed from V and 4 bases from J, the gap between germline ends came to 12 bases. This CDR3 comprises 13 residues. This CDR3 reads CASSPSQFYGYTF. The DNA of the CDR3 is TGTGCCAGCAGCCCCTCACAGTTCTATGGCTACACCTTC.

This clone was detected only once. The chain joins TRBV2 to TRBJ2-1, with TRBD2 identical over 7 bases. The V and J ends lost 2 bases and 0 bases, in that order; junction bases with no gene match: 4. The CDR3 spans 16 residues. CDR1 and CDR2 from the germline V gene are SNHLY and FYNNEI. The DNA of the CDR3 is TGTGCCAGCAGTGAAAGCGGGGCAAACTCCTACAATGAGCAGTTCTTC. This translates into CASSESGANSYNEQFF.

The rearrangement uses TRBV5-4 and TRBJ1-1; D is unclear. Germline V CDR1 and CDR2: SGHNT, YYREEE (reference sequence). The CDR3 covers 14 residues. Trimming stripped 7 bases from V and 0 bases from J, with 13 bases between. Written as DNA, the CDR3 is TGTGCCAGCTCTACATTCGGGGTGAACACTGAAGCTTTCTTT. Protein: CASSTFGVNTEAFF.

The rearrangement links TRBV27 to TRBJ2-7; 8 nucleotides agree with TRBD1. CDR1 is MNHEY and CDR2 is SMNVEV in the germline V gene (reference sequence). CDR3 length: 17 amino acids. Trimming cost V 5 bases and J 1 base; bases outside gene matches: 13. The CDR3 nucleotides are TGTGCCAGCAGTCTTGCCCCCCGGACAGGGTCGTCCTACGAGCAGTACTTC. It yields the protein CASSLAPRTGSSYEQYF.

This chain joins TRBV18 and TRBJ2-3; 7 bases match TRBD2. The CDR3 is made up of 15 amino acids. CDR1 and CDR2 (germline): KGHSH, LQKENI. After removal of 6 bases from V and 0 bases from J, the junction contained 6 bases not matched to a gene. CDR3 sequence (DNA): TGTGCCAGCTCCCGGGACTACTCTAGCACAGATACGCAGTATTTT. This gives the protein CASSRDYSSTDTQYF.

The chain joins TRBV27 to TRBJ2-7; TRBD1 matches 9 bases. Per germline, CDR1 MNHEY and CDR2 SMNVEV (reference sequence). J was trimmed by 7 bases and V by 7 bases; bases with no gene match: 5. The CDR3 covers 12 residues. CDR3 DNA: TGTGCCAGCAAAACAGGGGGCACGGAGCAGTACTTC. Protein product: CASKTGGTEQYF.

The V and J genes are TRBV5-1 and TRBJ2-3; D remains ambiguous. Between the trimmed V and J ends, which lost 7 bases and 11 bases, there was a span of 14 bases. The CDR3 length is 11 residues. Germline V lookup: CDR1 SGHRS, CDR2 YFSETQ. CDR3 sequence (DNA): TGCGCCAGCCGAGAGGCAAAGGAGCAGTATTTT. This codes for CASREAKEQYF. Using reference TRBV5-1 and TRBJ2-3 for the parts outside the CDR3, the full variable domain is KAGVTQTPRYLIKTRGQQVTLSCSPISGHRSVSWYQQTPGQGLQFLFEYFSETQRNKGNFPGRFSGRQFSNSRSEMNVSTLELGDSALYLCASREAKEQYFGPGTRLTVL.

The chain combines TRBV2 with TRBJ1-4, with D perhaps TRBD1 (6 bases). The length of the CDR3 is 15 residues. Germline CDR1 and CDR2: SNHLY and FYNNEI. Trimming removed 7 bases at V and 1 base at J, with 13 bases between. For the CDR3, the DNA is TGTGCCAGCACCGAAGACAGGCTAACTAATGAAAAACTGTTTTTT. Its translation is CASTEDRLTNEKLFF.

The CDR3 sequence: CASSLGVGGGTDTQYF. The CDR3 DNA reads as TGTGCCAGCAGCTTAGGGGTGGGGGGTGGCACAGATACGCAGTATTTT. The V gene is TRBV11-2, the J gene TRBJ2-3, with D maybe TRBD2 (6 bases). Germline V gene sequence: CDR1 SGHAT, CDR2 FQNNGV. The CDR3 runs 16 residues. V was cut by 1 base and J by 1 base, with 12 bases left in between.

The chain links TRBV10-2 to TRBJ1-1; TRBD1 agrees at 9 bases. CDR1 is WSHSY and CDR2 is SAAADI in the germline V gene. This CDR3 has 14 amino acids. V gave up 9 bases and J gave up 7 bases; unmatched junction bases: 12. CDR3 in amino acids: CASTTNRQGVEAFF. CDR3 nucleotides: TGCGCCAGTACAACCAATAGACAGGGGGTTGAAGCTTTCTTT.

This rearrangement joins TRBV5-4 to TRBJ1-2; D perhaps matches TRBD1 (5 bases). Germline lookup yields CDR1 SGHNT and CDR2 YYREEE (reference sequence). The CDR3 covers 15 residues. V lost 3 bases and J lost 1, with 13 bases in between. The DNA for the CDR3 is TGTGCCAGCAGCTCTGACAGAATTCTTAACTATGGCTACACCTTC. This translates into CASSSDRILNYGYTF.

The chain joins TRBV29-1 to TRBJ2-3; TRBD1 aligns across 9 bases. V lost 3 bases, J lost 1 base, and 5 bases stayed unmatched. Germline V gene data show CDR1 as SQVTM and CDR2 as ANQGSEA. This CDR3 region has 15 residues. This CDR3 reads CSVESTGGRTDTQYF. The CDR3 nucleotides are TGCAGCGTTGAGTCGACAGGGGGTCGCACAGATACGCAGTATTTT.

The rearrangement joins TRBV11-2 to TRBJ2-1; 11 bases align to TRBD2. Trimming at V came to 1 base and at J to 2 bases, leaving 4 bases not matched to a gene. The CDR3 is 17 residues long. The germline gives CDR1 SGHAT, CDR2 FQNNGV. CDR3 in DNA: TGTGCCAGCAGCTTAGGACAGACTAGCGGGGCCTACAATGAGCAGTTCTTC. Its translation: CASSLGQTSGAYNEQFF.

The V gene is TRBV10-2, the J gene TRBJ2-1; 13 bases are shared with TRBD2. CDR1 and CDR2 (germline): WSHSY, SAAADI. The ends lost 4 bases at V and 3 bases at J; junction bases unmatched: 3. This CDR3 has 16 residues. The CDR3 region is CASSGTSGRYYNEQFF. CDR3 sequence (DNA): TGCGCCAGCAGTGGGACTAGCGGGAGATACTACAATGAGCAGTTCTTC.

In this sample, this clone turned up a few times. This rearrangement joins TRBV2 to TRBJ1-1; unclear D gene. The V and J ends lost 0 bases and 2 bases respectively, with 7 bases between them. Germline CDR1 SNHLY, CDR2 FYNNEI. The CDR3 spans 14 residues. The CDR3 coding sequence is TGTGCCAGCAGTGAAGCAGGGAGAAACACTGAAGCTTTCTTT. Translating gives CASSEAGRNTEAFF.